The sequence of this TCR beta chain was determined in a study of cytomegalovirus exposure and HLA in healthy donors. Study-wide findings and caveats: Associated with HLA alleles at 0.05 false discovery rate in a later analysis were 16,951 TCR beta sequences. The productive fraction for most TCR beta V segments was about 87% or about 30% in an earlier analysis. In a later analysis, parvovirus B19, influenza, CMV and Epstein-Barr virus appeared linked to several top co-occurrence clusters.

Use of 60 Vbeta and 13 Jbeta primers characterized the PCR. Assay: immunoSEQ multiplex PCR; the TCRdb copy retains only in-frame clones and omits some. The sample lists some 130,000 clones, roughly 9.8% occurring once. Healthy bone marrow donors formed the donor group. About this clone: Its specificity is not known.

The CDR3 runs to 13 residues. Germline assignment: CDR1 GTSNPN and CDR2 SVGIG (reference sequence). The ends were cut back, 0 bases at V and 2 bases at J, with 5 bases in the middle. The sequenced sample was PBMCs. This TCR was recovered from a man aged 50 or older in good health and CMV-seronegative. V usage is TRBV30 and J usage is TRBJ1-5; no reliable D call. The CDR3 DNA follows: TGTGCCTGGAGTGTTTCGGGCAATCAGCCCCAGCATTTT. It translates to CAWSVSGNQPQHF.